This TCR beta chain is drawn from a study of blood T cell repertoires in COVID-19. About the research overall: Material from acute and convalescent COVID-19 was sourced from the United States, Italy and Spain. The cDNA or gDNA used as material had been derived from T cells, B-cell-depleted T cells, or PBMCs.

As originally analysed: For nucleated cells, counts were estimated from reference gene primer amplification. The repertoire was sequenced with immunoSEQ multiplex PCR; TCRdb's copy has only in-frame clones and lacks some. The DNA gave D and trimming, while V, J and clone size come from that table. The repertoire consists of 250,000 to 400,000 clones, with roughly 90% occurring once and the leading ten covering less than 3.5%. The CDR3 length is 14 residues. V lost 8 bases to trimming and J lost 0 bases, with 13 bases between them. Germline lookup yields CDR1 MNHEY and CDR2 SVGAGI. Enrolment of Seattle patients took place during active infection, and they were followed longitudinally.

The chain recombines TRBV6-5 with TRBJ1-2, with D perhaps matching TRBD1 (5 bases). The sequenced sample consisted of peripheral blood. The clonotype was recovered from a woman between 25 and 40 years old with COVID-19, enrolled during active disease. The DNA of the CDR3 is TGTGCCAGCCGGACGGGGGGGGCTAACTATGGCTACACCTTC. Its translation: CASRTGGANYGYTF.